Listed here are 7 T cell receptor beta chains from one sample, sequenced in a study of shared clonotypes between healthy human individuals (dated by TCRdb to 2019 to 2021). Receptor libraries were prepared by the immunoSEQ multiplex PCR assay. TCRdb holds this immuneACCESS table with in-frame rearrangements only. Some clones are missing; in checked studies, unresolved V genes explain under half, and the rest has no known cause. This sample has hundreds of thousands of clones in its table, and around three quarters of those were observed once. The ten largest clonotypes hold 1.5% to 2% of the sample. Sequencing input: memory CD4+ T cells sorted from blood. What the cell subset or site label conveys for this sample: CD45RA-negative fraction. These receptors were taken from a woman aged 25 to 39 in good health.

This clone was picked up one time. The J gene is TRBJ1-5, the V gene TRBV5-1; tentative D call: TRBD1 (6 bases). Germline V gene sequence: CDR1 SGHRS, CDR2 YFSETQ. The CDR3 is 15 amino acids. The ends were cut back, 0 bases at V and 6 bases at J, with 13 bases in the middle. The CDR3 region is CASSLGAGEIQPQHF. In DNA, the CDR3 is TGCGCCAGCAGCTTGGGGGCAGGGGAAATTCAGCCCCAGCATTTT.

As to this clone: At one end the junction does not follow the germline gene, possibly because of a read error. This chain joins TRBV5-1 and TRBJ1-2; D call uncertain. The CDR3 has 15 residues. Germline V CDR1 and CDR2: SGHRS, YFSETQ. The CDR3, as DNA: TGTGCCAGCAGCTGGGGTCGGGGAGGAGGCTATGGCTACACCTTC. Protein sequence: CASSWGRGGGYGYTF. The whole variable domain, remainder taken from reference TRBV5-1 and TRBJ1-2, is KAGVTQTPRYLIKTRGQQVTLSCSPISGHRSVSWYQQTPGQGLQFLFEYFSETQRNKGNFPGRFSGRQFSNSRSEMNVSTLELGDSALYLCASSWGRGGGYGYTFGSGTRLTVV.

This clone has only a few counts. V gene TRBV7-9 combines with J gene TRBJ2-5; D perhaps matches TRBD1 (6 bases). The germline CDR1 and CDR2 sequences are SEHNR and FQNEAQ (reference sequence). This CDR3 region has 14 residues. V lost 3 bases and J 5 bases, leaving 13 bases between the germline ends. The chain's CDR3 is CASSFLTGQETQYF. The CDR3 DNA follows: TGTGCCAGCAGCTTTCTCACAGGGCAGGAGACCCAGTACTTC.

This chain connects TRBV28 to TRBJ1-5; 8 bases match TRBD1. The junction had 3 bases not matched to a gene; V was cut back by 2 bases and J by 3 bases. Looked up from germline, CDR1 is MDHEN and CDR2 is SYDVKM. The CDR3 is made up of 15 amino acids. CDR3 nucleotide sequence: TGTGCCAGCAGTTTACAGGGGGCTTTCAATCAGCCCCAGCATTTT. It codes for CASSLQGAFNQPQHF.

The rearrangement joins TRBV7-2 to TRBJ1-5; D is undetermined. Germline CDR1 and CDR2: SGHTA and FQGNSA. V lost 2 bases and J 3 bases, leaving 5 bases between the germline ends. CDR3 length: 13 residues. CDR3 nucleotide sequence: TGTGCCAGCAGCTTAATCCTCAATCAGCCCCAGCATTTT. Protein: CASSLILNQPQHF.

This clone was counted a single time. The J gene is TRBJ2-1, the V gene TRBV25-1; tentatively, D is TRBD1 or TRBD2 (5 bases each). V was pared by 3 bases and J by 5 bases, with 23 bases between. This CDR3 region has 18 residues. In germline, CDR1 is MGHDK, CDR2 SYGVNS. CDR3 protein: CASSDTTKGDMGDNEQFF. DNA for the CDR3: TGTGCCAGCAGTGATACGACAAAGGGAGACATGGGGGACAATGAGCAGTTCTTC.

The CDR3 reads CASSSARRTVSHEQYF. Here the CDR3 DNA reads TGTGCCAGCAGCTCAGCCCGAAGGACAGTCAGCCACGAGCAGTACTTC. V usage is TRBV7-9 and J usage is TRBJ2-7; D perhaps matches TRBD1 (6 bases). The germline V gene encodes CDR1 SEHNR and CDR2 FQNEAQ (reference sequence). The CDR3 length is 16 residues. With 4 bases removed from V and 5 bases from J, the gap between germline ends came to 21 bases.